These 4 T cell receptor beta chains originate from one sample sequenced in a study of blood T cells in healthy people across ages. PCR was performed a second time for roughly 7 to 11 cycles using a sample-barcoded 5' primer and a J-beta primer mix. TCRdb passed the 5' RACE reads through MiXCR, listing each CDR3 protein once. Of fewer than 800,000 distinct CDR3 sequences listed, over 20% were seen once; the top ten hold roughly 3.7%. Sequenced input: blood. The receptors shown here come from a man in his 70s in good health.

V is TRBV10-3 and J is TRBJ2-1; D is uncertain. The CDR3 contains 15 residues. Germline V CDR1 and CDR2: ENHRY, SYGVKD. V was pared by 4 bases and J by 0 bases, with 10 bases between. The CDR3 nucleotides read TGTGCCATCAGTGCTCAGGAAAGCTCCTACAATGAGCAGTTCTTC. As protein: CAISAQESSYNEQFF.

CDR3 in amino acids: CASSLDPPNPPYEQYF. In DNA, the CDR3 is TGTGCCAGCAGCTTAGATCCCCCGAACCCTCCCTACGAGCAGTACTTC. This chain joins TRBV7-8 and TRBJ2-5; D is unresolved. The better agreement between TRBJ2-7 and the DNA end casts doubt on the J call. The CDR3 runs 16 residues. Germline CDR1 reads SGHVS; CDR2 reads FQNEAQ.

This chain joins TRBV9 and TRBJ2-5; no definite D call. The V end lost 0 bases, the J end lost 2 bases, and 8 bases lay between the germline ends. The germline CDR1 and CDR2 sequences are SGDLS and YYNGEE. CDR3 length equals 14 residues. The CDR3 is CASSVGSEQETQYF. In DNA form, the CDR3 reads TGTGCCAGCAGCGTAGGAAGCGAACAAGAGACCCAGTACTTC. The whole variable domain, filled in from reference TRBV9 and TRBJ2-5, reads DSGVTQTPKHLITATGQRVTLRCSPRSGDLSVYWYQQSLDQGLQFLIQYYNGEERAKGNILERFSAQQFPDLHSELNLSSLELGDSALYFCASSVGSEQETQYFGPGTRLLVL.

This sequence joins TRBV24-1 and TRBJ2-3; perhaps TRBD1 as D (5 bases). V was pared by 1 base and J by 2 bases, with 12 bases between. Germline CDR1 KGHDR, CDR2 SFDVKD. This CDR3 region has 16 residues. The CDR3 is CATSDFRQSVTDTQYF. CDR3 coding DNA: TGTGCCACCAGTGATTTCCGACAGAGTGTCACAGATACGCAGTATTTT.